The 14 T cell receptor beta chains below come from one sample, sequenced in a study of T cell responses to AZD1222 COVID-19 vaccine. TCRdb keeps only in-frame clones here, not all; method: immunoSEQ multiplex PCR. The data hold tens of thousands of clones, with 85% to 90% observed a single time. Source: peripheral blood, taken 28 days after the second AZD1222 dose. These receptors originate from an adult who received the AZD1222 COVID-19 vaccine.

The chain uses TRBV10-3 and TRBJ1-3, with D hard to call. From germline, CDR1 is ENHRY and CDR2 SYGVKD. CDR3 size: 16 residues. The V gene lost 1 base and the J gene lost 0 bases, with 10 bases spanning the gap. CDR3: CAISEFSASSGNTIYF. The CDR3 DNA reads TGTGCCATCAGTGAGTTCTCAGCTTCCTCTGGAAACACCATATATTTT.

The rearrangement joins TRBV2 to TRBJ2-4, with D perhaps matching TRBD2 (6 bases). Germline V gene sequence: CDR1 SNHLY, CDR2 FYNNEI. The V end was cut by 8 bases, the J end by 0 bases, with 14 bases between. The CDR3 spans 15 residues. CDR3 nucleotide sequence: TGTGCCAGCTCCGGGGGTCATCTAGCCAAAAACATTCAGTACTTC. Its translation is CASSGGHLAKNIQYF.

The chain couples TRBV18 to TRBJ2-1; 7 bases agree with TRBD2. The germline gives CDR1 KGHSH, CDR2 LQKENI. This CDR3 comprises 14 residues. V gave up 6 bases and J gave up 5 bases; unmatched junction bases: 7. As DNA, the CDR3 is TGTGCCAGCTCGACCGGGGGACTAAACAATGAGCAGTTCTTC. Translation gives CASSTGGLNNEQFF.

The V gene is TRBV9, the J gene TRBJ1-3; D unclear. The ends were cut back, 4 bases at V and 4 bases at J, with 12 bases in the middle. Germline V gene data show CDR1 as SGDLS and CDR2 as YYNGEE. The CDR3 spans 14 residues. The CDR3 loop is CASSLRTNGNTIYF. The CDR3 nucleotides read TGTGCCAGCAGCCTCCGGACCAACGGAAACACCATATATTTT. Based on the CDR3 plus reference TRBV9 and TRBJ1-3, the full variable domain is DSGVTQTPKHLITATGQRVTLRCSPRSGDLSVYWYQQSLDQGLQFLIQYYNGEERAKGNILERFSAQQFPDLHSELNLSSLELGDSALYFCASSLRTNGNTIYFGEGSWLTVV.

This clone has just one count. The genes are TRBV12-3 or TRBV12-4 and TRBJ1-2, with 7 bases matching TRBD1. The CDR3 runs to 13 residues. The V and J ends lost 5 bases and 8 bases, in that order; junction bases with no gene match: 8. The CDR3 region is CASSATGRVGYTF. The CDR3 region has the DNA TGTGCCAGCAGTGCGACAGGGCGGGTGGGCTACACCTTC.

Here the CDR3 reads CASSLLLTDEAFF. The CDR3, as DNA: TGTGCCAGCAGCTTACTACTTACGGATGAAGCTTTCTTT. J is TRBJ1-1 and V is TRBV7-2; D gene uncertain. V lost 2 bases and J 7 bases, leaving 11 bases between the germline ends. CDR1 and CDR2 (germline): SGHTA, FQGNSA. The CDR3 has 13 residues.

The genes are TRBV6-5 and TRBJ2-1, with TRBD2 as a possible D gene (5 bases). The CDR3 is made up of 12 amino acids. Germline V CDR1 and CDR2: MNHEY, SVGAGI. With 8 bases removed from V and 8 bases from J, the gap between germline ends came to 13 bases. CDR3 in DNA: TGTGCCAGCGGGGAGATCCATTATGAGCAGTTCTTC. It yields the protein CASGEIHYEQFF.

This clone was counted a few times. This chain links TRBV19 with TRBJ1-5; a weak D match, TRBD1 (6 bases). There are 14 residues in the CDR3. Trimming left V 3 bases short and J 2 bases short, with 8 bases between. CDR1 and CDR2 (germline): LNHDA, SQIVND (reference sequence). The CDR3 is CASSMDRGNQPQHF. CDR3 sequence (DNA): TGTGCCAGTAGTATGGACAGAGGCAATCAGCCCCAGCATTTT.

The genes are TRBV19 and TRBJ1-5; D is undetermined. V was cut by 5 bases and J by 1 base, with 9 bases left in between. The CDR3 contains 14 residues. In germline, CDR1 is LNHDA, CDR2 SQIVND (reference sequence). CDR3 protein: CASSPTRSNQPQHF. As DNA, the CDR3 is TGTGCCAGTAGTCCAACCCGGAGCAATCAGCCCCAGCATTTT.

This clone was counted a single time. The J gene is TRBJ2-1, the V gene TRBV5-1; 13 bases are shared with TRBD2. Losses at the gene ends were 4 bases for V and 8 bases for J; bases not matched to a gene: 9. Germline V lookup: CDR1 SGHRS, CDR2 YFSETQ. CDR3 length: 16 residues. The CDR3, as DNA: TGCGCCAGCAGCGGCACTAGCGGGGGGGCTCGGGATGAGCAGTTCTTC. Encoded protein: CASSGTSGGARDEQFF.

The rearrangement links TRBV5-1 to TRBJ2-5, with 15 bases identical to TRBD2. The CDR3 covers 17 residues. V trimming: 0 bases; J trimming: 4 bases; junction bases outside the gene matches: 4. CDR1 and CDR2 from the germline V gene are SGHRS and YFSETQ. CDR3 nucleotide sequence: TGCGCCAGCAGCTTGGGGACTAGCGGGGGGGCACGAGAGACCCAGTACTTC. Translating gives CASSLGTSGGARETQYF.

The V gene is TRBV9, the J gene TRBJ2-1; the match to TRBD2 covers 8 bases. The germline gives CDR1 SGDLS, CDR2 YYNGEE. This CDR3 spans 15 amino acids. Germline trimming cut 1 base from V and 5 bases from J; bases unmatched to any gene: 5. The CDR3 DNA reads TGTGCCAGCAGCGTAATTAGCGGGGCTAACAATGAGCAGTTCTTC. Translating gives CASSVISGANNEQFF.

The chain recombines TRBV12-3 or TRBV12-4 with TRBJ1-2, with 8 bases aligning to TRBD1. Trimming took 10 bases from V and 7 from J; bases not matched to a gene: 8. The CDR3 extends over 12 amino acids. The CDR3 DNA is TGTGCCACCAGGGACAGGCCTTCTGGCTACACCTTC. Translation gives CATRDRPSGYTF.

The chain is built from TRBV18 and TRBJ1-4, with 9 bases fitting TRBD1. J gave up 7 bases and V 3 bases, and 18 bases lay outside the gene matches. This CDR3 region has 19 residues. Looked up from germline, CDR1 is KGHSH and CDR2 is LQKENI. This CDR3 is CASSPLGGDRAGSREKLFF. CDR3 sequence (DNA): TGTGCCAGCTCACCTCTCGGCGGGGACAGGGCAGGTTCTCGTGAAAAACTGTTTTTT.